This entry lists 13 T cell receptor beta chains sequenced from one sample in a study of blood T cell repertoires in COVID-19. The repertoire was sequenced with immunoSEQ multiplex PCR; TCRdb's copy has only in-frame clones and lacks some. The sample carries approximately 67,000 clones, 75% to 90% recorded once. Input material: peripheral blood. The receptors come from a man in his fifties or sixties with active COVID-19.

This clone was seen only once. The chain employs TRBV6-4 and TRBJ2-1, with a possible D match to TRBD1 (6 bases). CDR1 and CDR2 (germline): MRHNA, SNTAGT. This CDR3 has 16 residues. Trimming removed 5 bases from V and 4 bases from J, with 18 bases in between. This CDR3 is CASSPGRTAGYNEQFF. CDR3 nucleotides: TGTGCCAGCAGTCCGGGACGGACAGCTGGGTACAATGAGCAGTTCTTC.

This chain joins TRBV12-3 or TRBV12-4 and TRBJ1-1, with D perhaps TRBD1 (5 bases). The CDR3 runs 12 residues. V was pared by 3 bases and J by 5 bases, with 7 bases between. The CDR3 bases are TGTGCCAGCAGTTTCGACAGAACTGAAGCTTTCTTT. This encodes CASSFDRTEAFF.

This clone was picked up one time. The chain uses TRBV28 and TRBJ2-7; TRBD2 matches 13 bases. Per the germline V gene, CDR1 is MDHEN and CDR2 is SYDVKM. The CDR3 sequence is 15 residues long. Trimming took 5 bases from V and 2 from J; bases not matched to a gene: 3. The CDR3 reads CASSTSGRAPYEQYF. CDR3 sequence (DNA): TGTGCCAGCAGTACTAGCGGGAGGGCCCCCTACGAGCAGTACTTC.

V gene TRBV19 combines with J gene TRBJ1-5, with TRBD1 matching 11 bases. This CDR3 is built from 16 residues. CDR1 is LNHDA, CDR2 SQIVND, per germline (reference sequence). J gave up 7 bases and V 3 bases, and 8 bases lay outside the gene matches. This CDR3 reads CASSMVGTGGWQPQHF. The CDR3 coding sequence is TGTGCCAGTAGTATGGTGGGGACAGGGGGTTGGCAGCCCCAGCATTTT.

The chain is built from TRBV4-2 and TRBJ2-5; 11 positions agree with TRBD1. This CDR3 spans 16 amino acids. V gave up 1 base and J gave up 5 bases; unmatched junction bases: 6. Per the germline V gene, CDR1 is LGHNA and CDR2 is YNFKEQ. CDR3 nucleotides: TGTGCCAGCAGCCAAGTCGGGACAGGGGGTTGGGAGACCCAGTACTTC. Its translation: CASSQVGTGGWETQYF.

V and J are TRBV11-2 and TRBJ1-1, with D uncertain. The germline gives CDR1 SGHAT, CDR2 FQNNGV. The CDR3 is made up of 13 amino acids. V was trimmed by 2 bases and J by 1 base, leaving 5 bases between them. DNA for the CDR3: TGTGCCAGCAGCTTATCACAGAACACTGAAGCTTTCTTT. Translation gives CASSLSQNTEAFF.

Turning to this clone: This specimen includes other DNA sequences encoding the same CDR3. This rearrangement joins TRBV7-2 to TRBJ1-1, with D perhaps matching TRBD1 (5 bases). The CDR3 is 14 residues long. Germline-derived CDR1 and CDR2 are SGHTA and FQGNSA. Trimming shortened V by 2 bases and J by 4 bases, and 11 bases separated the two germline ends. Written as DNA, the CDR3 is TGTGCCAGCAGCTTAAGGCAGGGCGGCACTGAAGCTTTCTTT. As protein: CASSLRQGGTEAFF.

This chain links TRBV29-1 with TRBJ1-4; TRBD1 is a possible D gene (6 bases). V lost 4 bases, J lost 8 bases, and 14 bases lay in between. CDR3 size: 13 residues. Germline loops: CDR1 SQVTM, CDR2 ANQGSEA. CDR3 DNA: TGCAGCGTTGCGGGTAGCGGGGGCGAAAAACTGTTTTTT. This gives the protein CSVAGSGGEKLFF. Complete variable domain (other parts from reference TRBV29-1 and TRBJ1-4): SAVISQKPSRDICQRGTSLTIQCQVDSQVTMMFWYRQQPGQSLTLIATANQGSEATYESGFVIDKFPISRPNLTFSTLTVSNMSPEDSSIYLCSVAGSGGEKLFFGSGTQLSVL.

This sequence joins TRBV7-2 and TRBJ1-1; TRBD1 is a possible D gene (6 bases). CDR3 length equals 14 residues. Germline V gives CDR1 SGHTA, CDR2 FQGNSA. The ends were cut back, 5 bases at V and 7 bases at J, with 17 bases in the middle. CDR3 DNA: TGTGCCAGCAGCGCTACAAGGGGGTATGGTGAAGCTTTCTTT. It is translated as CASSATRGYGEAFF.

The chain couples TRBV10-1 to TRBJ1-4, with D possibly matching TRBD1 (6 bases). V was shortened by 2 bases and J by 10 bases, with 14 bases between the two germline ends. Germline CDR1 and CDR2: WNHNN and SYGVQD (reference sequence). This CDR3 region has 14 residues. The CDR3 DNA follows: TGCGCCAGCAGTGAGGCCAGGGGCCTTGGAAAACTGTTTTTT. It translates to CASSEARGLGKLFF.

The chain is built from TRBV11-1 and TRBJ1-1; 8 nucleotides line up with TRBD1. Trimming at V came to 5 bases and at J to 1 base, leaving 6 bases not matched to a gene. This CDR3 has 15 amino acids. The germline gives CDR1 SGHAT, CDR2 FQDESV (reference sequence). CDR3 protein: CASSTGQGRNTEAFF. In DNA, the CDR3 is TGTGCCAGCAGCACCGGACAGGGCAGGAACACTGAAGCTTTCTTT.

This sequence joins TRBV7-2 and TRBJ2-1; D not certain. The germline V gene encodes CDR1 SGHTA and CDR2 FQGNSA. CDR3 length: 14 residues. V lost 6 bases and J 9 bases, leaving 18 bases between the germline ends. The CDR3 bases are TGTGCCAGCAGACACCGAACGGAGAAGCTTGAGCAGTTCTTC. This encodes CASRHRTEKLEQFF.

The rearrangement links TRBV7-2 to TRBJ1-1; no clear D. Looked up from germline, CDR1 is SGHTA and CDR2 is FQGNSA. This CDR3 is built from 13 residues. Trimming left V 1 base short and J 0 bases short, with 3 bases between. The DNA for the CDR3 is TGTGCCAGCAGCTTAGGTATGAACACTGAAGCTTTCTTT. It codes for CASSLGMNTEAFF.